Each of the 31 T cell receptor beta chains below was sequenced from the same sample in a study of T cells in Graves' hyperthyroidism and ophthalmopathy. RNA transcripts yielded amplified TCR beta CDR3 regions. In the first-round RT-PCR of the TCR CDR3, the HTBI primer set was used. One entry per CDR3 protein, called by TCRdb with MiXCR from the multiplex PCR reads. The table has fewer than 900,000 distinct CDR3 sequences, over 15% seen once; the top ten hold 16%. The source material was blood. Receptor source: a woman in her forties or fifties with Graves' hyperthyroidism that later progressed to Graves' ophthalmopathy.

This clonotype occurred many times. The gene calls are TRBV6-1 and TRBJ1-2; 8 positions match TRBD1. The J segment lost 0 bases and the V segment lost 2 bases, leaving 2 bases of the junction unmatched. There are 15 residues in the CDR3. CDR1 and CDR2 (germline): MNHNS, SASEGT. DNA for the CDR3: TGTGCCAGCAGTGAACCGGGACAGGCTAACTATGGCTACACCTTC. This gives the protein CASSEPGQANYGYTF.

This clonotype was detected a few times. In nucleotides, the CDR3 is TGCGCCAGCGAACTCGGGGGTACTGGGGAGACCCAGTACTTC. As protein: CASELGGTGETQYF. The chain has TRBV5-1 and TRBJ2-5, with D perhaps TRBD2 (6 bases). With 7 bases removed from V and 5 bases from J, the gap between germline ends came to 18 bases. The germline gives CDR1 SGHRS, CDR2 YFSETQ. The CDR3 totals 14 residues.

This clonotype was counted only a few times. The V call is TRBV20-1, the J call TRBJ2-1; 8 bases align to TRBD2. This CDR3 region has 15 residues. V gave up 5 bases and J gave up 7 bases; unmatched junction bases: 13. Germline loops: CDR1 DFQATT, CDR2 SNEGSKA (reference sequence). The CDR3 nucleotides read TGCAGTGCTCTACGTCCCGGGACTAGGTCGAATGAGCAGTTCTTC. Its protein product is CSALRPGTRSNEQFF.

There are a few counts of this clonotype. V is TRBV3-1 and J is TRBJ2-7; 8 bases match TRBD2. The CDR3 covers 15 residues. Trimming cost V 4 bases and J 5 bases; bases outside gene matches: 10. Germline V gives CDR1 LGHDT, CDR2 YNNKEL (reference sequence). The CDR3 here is CASSPFGGGRNEQYF. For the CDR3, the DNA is TGTGCCAGCAGCCCGTTCGGGGGGGGCCGGAACGAGCAGTACTTC.

The CDR3 DNA is TGTGCCAGCAGCTCTAGTAACAGGGGCACCGGGGAGCTGTTTTTT. Encoded protein: CASSSSNRGTGELFF. The genes are TRBV7-9 and TRBJ2-2; 7 bases map to TRBD1. After removal of 4 bases from V and 4 bases from J, the junction contained 6 bases not matched to a gene. Germline V CDR1 and CDR2: SEHNR, FQNEAQ (reference sequence). The CDR3 covers 15 residues.

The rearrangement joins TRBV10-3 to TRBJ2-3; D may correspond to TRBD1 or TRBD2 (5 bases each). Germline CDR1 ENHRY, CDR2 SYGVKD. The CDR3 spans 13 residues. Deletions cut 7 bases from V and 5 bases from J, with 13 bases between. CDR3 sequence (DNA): TGTGCCATCAAGCAGGGAGAGGAAGATACGCAGTATTTT. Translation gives CAIKQGEEDTQYF.

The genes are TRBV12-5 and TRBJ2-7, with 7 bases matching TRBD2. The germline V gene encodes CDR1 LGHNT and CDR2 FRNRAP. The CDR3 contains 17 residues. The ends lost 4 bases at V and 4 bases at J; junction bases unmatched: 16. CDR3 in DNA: TGTGCTAGTGGTTCGAGCGGGGAGCATCTTAGTTCTTACGAGCAGTACTTC. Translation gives CASGSSGEHLSSYEQYF.

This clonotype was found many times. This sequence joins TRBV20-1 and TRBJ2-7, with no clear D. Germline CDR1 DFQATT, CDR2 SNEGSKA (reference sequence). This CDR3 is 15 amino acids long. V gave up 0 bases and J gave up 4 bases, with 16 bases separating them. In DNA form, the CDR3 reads TGCAGTGCTAGAGACCGGACGGACGTCCTTTACGAGCAGTACTTC. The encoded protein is CSARDRTDVLYEQYF.

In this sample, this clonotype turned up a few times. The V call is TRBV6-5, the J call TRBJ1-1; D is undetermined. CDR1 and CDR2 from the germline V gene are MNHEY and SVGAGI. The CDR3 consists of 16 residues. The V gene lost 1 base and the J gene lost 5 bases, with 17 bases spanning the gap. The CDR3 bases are TGTGCCAGCAGTTACTGGTCGGCGAAGTCGGGAACTGAAGCTTTCTTT. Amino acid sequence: CASSYWSAKSGTEAFF.

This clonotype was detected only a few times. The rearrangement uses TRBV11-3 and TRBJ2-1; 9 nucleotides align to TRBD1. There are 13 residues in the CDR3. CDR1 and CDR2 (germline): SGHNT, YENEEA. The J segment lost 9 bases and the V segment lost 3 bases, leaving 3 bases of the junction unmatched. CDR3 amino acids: CASSFGTGSEQFF. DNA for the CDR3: TGTGCCAGCAGCTTTGGGACAGGGTCTGAGCAGTTCTTC.

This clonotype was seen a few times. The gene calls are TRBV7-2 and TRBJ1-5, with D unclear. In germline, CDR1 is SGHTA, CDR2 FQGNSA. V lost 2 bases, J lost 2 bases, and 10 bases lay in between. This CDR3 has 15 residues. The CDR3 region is CASSLTTRGNQPQHF. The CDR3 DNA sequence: TGTGCCAGCAGCTTAACCACGAGGGGCAATCAGCCCCAGCATTTT. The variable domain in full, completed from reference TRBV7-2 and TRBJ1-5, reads GAGVSQSPSNKVTEKGKDVELRCDPISGHTALYWYRQSLGQGLEFLIYFQGNSAPDKSGLPSDRFSAERTGGSVSTLTIQRTQQEDSAVYLCASSLTTRGNQPQHFGDGTRLSIL.

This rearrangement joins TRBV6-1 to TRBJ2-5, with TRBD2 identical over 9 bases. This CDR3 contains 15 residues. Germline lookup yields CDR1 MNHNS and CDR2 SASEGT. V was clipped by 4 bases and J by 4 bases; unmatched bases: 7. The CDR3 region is CASSGWRGGGETQYF. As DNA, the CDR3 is TGTGCCAGCAGTGGGTGGCGGGGGGGCGGAGAGACCCAGTACTTC.

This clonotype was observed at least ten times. For the CDR3, the DNA is TGCAGTGCTAGATCCCCCGGCAGGGGTTACACAAAACTGTTTTTT. This gives the protein CSARSPGRGYTKLFF. The rearrangement uses TRBV20-1 and TRBJ1-4; D is possibly TRBD1 (6 bases). V shed 2 bases and J shed 10 bases, with 20 bases lying between them. The CDR3 sequence is 15 residues long. The germline V gene encodes CDR1 DFQATT and CDR2 SNEGSKA (reference sequence).

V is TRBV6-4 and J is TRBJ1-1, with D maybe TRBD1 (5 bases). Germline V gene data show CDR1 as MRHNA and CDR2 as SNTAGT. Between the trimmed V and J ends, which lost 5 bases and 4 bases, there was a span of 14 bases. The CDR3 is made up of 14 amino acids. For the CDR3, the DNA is TGTGCCAGCAGTCACGGGGGTGGGGGCACTGAAGCTTTCTTT. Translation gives CASSHGGGGTEAFF.

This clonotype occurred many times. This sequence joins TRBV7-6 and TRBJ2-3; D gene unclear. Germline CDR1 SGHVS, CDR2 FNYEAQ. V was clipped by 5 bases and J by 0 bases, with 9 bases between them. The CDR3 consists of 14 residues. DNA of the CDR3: TGTGCCAGCAGCCAACAACCTAGCACAGATACGCAGTATTTT. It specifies CASSQQPSTDTQYF.

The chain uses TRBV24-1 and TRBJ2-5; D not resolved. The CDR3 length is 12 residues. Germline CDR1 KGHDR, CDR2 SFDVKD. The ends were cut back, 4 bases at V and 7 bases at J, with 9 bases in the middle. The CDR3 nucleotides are TGTGCCACCAGTGACCCATCTGGGACCCAGTACTTC. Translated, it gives CATSDPSGTQYF.

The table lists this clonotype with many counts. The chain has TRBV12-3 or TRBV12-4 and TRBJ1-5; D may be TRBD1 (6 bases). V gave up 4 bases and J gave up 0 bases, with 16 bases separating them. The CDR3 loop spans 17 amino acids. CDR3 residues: CASSSGWGADSNQPQHF. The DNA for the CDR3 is TGTGCCAGCAGTTCAGGATGGGGGGCCGATAGCAATCAGCCCCAGCATTTT.

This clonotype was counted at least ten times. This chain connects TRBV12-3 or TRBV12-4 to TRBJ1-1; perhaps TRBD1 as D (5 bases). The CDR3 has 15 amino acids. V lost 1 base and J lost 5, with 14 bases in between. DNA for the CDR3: TGTGCCAGCAGTTTAGAGGGCAGGGTAGGAACTGAAGCTTTCTTT. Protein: CASSLEGRVGTEAFF.

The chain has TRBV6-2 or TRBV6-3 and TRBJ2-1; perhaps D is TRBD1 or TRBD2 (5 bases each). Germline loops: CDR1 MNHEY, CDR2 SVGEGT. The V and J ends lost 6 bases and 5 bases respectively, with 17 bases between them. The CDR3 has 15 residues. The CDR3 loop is CASRQRGVSHNEQFF. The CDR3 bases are TGTGCCAGCAGGCAGAGGGGAGTTTCGCACAATGAGCAGTTCTTC.

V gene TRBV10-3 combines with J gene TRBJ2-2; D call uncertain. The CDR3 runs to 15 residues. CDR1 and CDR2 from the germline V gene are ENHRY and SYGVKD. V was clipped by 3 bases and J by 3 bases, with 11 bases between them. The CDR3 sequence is CAISDRQAYTGELFF. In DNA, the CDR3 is TGTGCCATCAGTGATAGGCAGGCTTACACCGGGGAGCTGTTTTTT.

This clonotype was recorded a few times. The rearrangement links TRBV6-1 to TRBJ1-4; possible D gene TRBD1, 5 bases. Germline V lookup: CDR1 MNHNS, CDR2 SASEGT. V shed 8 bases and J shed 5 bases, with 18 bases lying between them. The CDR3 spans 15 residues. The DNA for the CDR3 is TGTGCCAGCGGGGGGGTATTTAAAATGAATGAAAAACTGTTTTTT. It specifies CASGGVFKMNEKLFF.

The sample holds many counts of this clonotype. The CDR3 coding sequence is TGTGCCAGCAGCCCCCCGGAGGCACCTAACACTGAAGCTTTCTTT. Its translation is CASSPPEAPNTEAFF. The chain recombines TRBV7-9 with TRBJ1-1; no clear D. The CDR3 length is 15 residues. Germline V CDR1 and CDR2: SEHNR, FQNEAQ (reference sequence). Trimming took 5 bases from V and 2 from J, leaving 15 bases between them.

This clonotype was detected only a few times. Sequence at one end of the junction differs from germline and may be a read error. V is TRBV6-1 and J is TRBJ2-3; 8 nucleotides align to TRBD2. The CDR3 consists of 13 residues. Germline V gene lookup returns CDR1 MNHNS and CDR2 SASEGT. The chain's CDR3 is CASSRTSRDTQYF. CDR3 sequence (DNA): TGTGCCAGCAGTAGGACTAGCAGAGATACGCAGTATTTT.

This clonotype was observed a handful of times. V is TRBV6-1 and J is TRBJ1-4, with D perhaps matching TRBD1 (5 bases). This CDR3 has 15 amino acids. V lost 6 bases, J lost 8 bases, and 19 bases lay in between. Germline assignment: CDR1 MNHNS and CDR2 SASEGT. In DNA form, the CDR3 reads TGTGCCAGCAGGACCAGGACGGGGGGGGAAGAAAAACTGTTTTTT. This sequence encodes CASRTRTGGEEKLFF.

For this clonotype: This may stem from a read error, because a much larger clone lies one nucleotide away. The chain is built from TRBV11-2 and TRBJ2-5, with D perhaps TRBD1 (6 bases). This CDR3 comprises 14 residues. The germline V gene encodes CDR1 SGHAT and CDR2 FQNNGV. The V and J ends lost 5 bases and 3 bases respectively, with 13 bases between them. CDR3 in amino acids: CASSPLYREETQYF. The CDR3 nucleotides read TGTGCCAGCAGCCCCCTCTACAGGGAAGAGACCCAGTACTTC.

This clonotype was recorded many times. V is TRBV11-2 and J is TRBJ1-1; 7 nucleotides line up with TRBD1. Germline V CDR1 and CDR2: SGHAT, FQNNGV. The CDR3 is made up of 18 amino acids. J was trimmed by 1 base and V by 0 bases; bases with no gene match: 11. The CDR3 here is CASSLETGWDSSNTEAFF. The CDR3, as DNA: TGTGCCAGCAGCTTAGAAACCGGATGGGACAGTTCGAACACTGAAGCTTTCTTT.

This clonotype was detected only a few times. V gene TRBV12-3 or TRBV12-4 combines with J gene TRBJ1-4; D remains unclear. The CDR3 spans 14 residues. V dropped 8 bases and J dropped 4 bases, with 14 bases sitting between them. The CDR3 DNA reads TGTGCCAGCTCAAAGGCAGGCGTTAATGAAAAACTGTTTTTT. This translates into CASSKAGVNEKLFF.

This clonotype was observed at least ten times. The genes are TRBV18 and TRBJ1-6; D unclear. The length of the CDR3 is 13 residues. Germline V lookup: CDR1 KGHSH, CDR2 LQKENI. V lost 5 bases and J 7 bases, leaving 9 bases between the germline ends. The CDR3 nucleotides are TGTGCCAGCTCAAGCGTTCGAAATTCACCCCTCCACTTT. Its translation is CASSSVRNSPLHF.

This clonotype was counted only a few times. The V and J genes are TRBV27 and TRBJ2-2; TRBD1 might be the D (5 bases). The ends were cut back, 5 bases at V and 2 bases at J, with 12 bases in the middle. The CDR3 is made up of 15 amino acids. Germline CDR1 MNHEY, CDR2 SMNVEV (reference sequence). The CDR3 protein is CASSPVTGNTGELFF. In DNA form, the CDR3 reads TGTGCCAGCAGTCCAGTCACAGGAAACACCGGGGAGCTGTTTTTT.

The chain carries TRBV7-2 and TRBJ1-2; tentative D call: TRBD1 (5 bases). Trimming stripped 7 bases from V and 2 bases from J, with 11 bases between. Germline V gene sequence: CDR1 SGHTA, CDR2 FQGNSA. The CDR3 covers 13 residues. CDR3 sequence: CASTPGVNYGYTF. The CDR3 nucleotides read TGTGCCAGCACCCCGGGGGTAAACTATGGCTACACCTTC.

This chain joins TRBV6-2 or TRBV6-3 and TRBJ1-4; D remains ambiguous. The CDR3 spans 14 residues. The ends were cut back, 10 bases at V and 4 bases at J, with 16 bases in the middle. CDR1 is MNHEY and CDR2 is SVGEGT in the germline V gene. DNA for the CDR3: TGTGCCATCGACCGGGGAGTAGATAATGAAAAACTGTTTTTT. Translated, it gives CAIDRGVDNEKLFF.